At least ten counts were recorded for the clone carrying this T cell receptor (beta chain). Time point defined: newly diagnosed GD, antithyroid drugs for less than 3 months. Following extraction of RNA from PBMCs, that RNA was used to make the TCR library. The authors built TCR beta libraries using iRepertoire HTBI primers and Arm-PCR of CDR3 regions. TCRdb re-analysed the multiplex PCR reads in MiXCR, keeping a single row per CDR3 protein. The sample has roughly 500,000 distinct CDR3 sequences, about 13% seen once. Trimming removed 1 base at V and 3 bases at J, with 9 bases between. Germline V gene sequence: CDR1 GTSNPN, CDR2 SVGIG (reference sequence). The CDR3 runs 13 residues. The sample originates from a study of regulatory T cells in long-lasting Graves disease. The sample also formed part of further work on T cells in Graves' hyperthyroidism and ophthalmopathy.

This TCR was sampled from a man aged 30-40 years with Graves disease. V usage is TRBV30 and J usage is TRBJ1-1; no definite D call. Sequenced material: peripheral blood mononuclear cells (PBMCs), taken at new diagnosis, from a patient treated with antithyroid drugs. This CDR3 is CAWSGWSHTEAFF. CDR3 sequence (DNA): TGTGCCTGGAGTGGTTGGAGTCACACTGAAGCTTTCTTT.